The 24 T cell receptor beta chains below all came from one sample that was sequenced in a study of vaccination and CD4 T cells after COVID-19. Treatment defined: roughly ten-day PBMC culture with coronavirus spike peptide pools or control peptides (ViraFEST assay). Cultured CD4+ T cell DNA underwent sequencing with the Oncomine TCR Beta short-read assay. TCRdb reprocessed the PCR reads with MiXCR, giving one entry per CDR3 protein. This sample has 12,000 or so distinct CDR3 sequences, with approximately 52% found just once. Antigens of these TCRs are unknown. What was sequenced was CD4+ T cells from blood, cultured in vitro. These receptors all stem from a human donor who had recovered from COVID-19.

V usage is TRBV14 and J usage is TRBJ2-5; D is unclear. This CDR3 region has 11 residues. V lost 1 base, J lost 4 bases, and 1 base lay in between. CDR1 SGHDN and CDR2 FVKESK come from the germline V gene. DNA for the CDR3: TGTGCCAGCAGCCAAGTAGAGACCCAGTACTTC. It specifies CASSQVETQYF.

Points on this clonotype: Sequence at one end of the junction differs from germline and may be a read error. The chain joins TRBV19 to TRBJ2-1; 7 bases fit TRBD2. This CDR3 comprises 13 residues. Germline-derived CDR1 and CDR2 are LNHDA and SQIVND (reference sequence). The CDR3: CASRAGEYSEQFF. In nucleotides, the CDR3 is TGTGCTAGTAGGGCGGGAGAGTATAGTGAGCAGTTCTTC.

The J gene is TRBJ2-1, the V gene TRBV5-5; possibly TRBD1 or TRBD2 for D (7 bases each). This CDR3 contains 14 residues. Trimming stripped 4 bases from V and 6 bases from J, with 14 bases between. Germline CDR1 reads SGHKS; CDR2 reads YYEKEE (reference sequence). The CDR3 sequence: CASSRGDSTNEQFF. The CDR3 bases are TGTGCCAGCAGCCGGGGGGACAGCACCAATGAGCAGTTCTTC.

This clonotype was detected a few times. V is TRBV7-9 and J is TRBJ2-5, with TRBD2 identical over 11 bases. The CDR3 length is 15 residues. CDR1 is SEHNR, CDR2 FQNEAQ, per germline (reference sequence). Trimming at V came to 5 bases and at J to 5 bases, leaving 7 bases not matched to a gene. As DNA, the CDR3 is TGTGCCAGCAGCCCGTCGGGACTAGCGGTGGAGACCCAGTACTTC. Its translation: CASSPSGLAVETQYF. Combining the CDR3 with reference TRBV7-9 and TRBJ2-5 gives the whole variable domain DTGVSQNPRHKITKRGQNVTFRCDPISEHNRLYWYRQTLGQGPEFLTYFQNEAQLEKSRLLSDRFSAERPKGSFSTLEIQRTEQGDSAMYLCASSPSGLAVETQYFGPGTRLLVL.

The genes are TRBV6-2 or TRBV6-3 and TRBJ2-7; possibly TRBD2 for D (5 bases). The CDR3 is 15 amino acids. Trimming shortened V by 6 bases and J by 2 bases, and 17 bases separated the two germline ends. CDR1 is MNHEY, CDR2 SVGEGT, per germline. In DNA, the CDR3 is TGTGCCAGCAGGGCCCATAGCGTGATTACCTACGAGCAGTACTTC. It translates to CASRAHSVITYEQYF.

The rearrangement uses TRBV6-1 and TRBJ2-6, with D perhaps TRBD1 (6 bases). V was pared by 4 bases and J by 2 bases, with 15 bases between. Germline CDR1 MNHNS, CDR2 SASEGT. This CDR3 comprises 17 residues. CDR3 sequence: CASSGGSRGTGANVLTF. CDR3 sequence (DNA): TGTGCCAGCAGTGGCGGCAGTAGGGGGACTGGGGCCAACGTCCTGACTTTC.

The CDR3 DNA sequence: TGCAGCGCTAGAGACGGACTAGTGGTCCCCCAGTACTTC. Its protein product is CSARDGLVVPQYF. The V call is TRBV29-1, the J call TRBJ2-5; TRBD2 matches 7 bases. CDR3 length: 13 amino acids. Germline CDR1 is SQVTM and CDR2 is ANQGSEA. Trimming at V came to 7 bases and at J to 9 bases, leaving 14 bases not matched to a gene.

The V gene is TRBV6-2 or TRBV6-3, the J gene TRBJ2-1; D perhaps matches TRBD1 (5 bases). Trimming cost V 5 bases and J 0 bases, with 8 bases left between them. Looked up from germline, CDR1 is MNHEY and CDR2 is SVGEGT. CDR3 length: 14 residues. The CDR3 region is CASSRQSSYNEQFF. In DNA form, the CDR3 reads TGTGCCAGCAGTCGACAGAGCTCCTACAATGAGCAGTTCTTC.

A few counts support this clonotype. This chain joins TRBV12-3 or TRBV12-4 and TRBJ1-2; tentative D call: TRBD1 (6 bases). This CDR3 spans 13 amino acids. Trimming removed 4 bases at V and 2 bases at J, with 8 bases between. CDR3 in DNA: TGTGCCAGCAGTTCGGACAGAAACTATGGCTACACCTTC. Protein product: CASSSDRNYGYTF.

This chain joins TRBV20-1 and TRBJ2-6, with 9 bases lining up with TRBD1. CDR1 is DFQATT and CDR2 is SNEGSKA in the germline V gene (reference sequence). Germline trimming cut 1 base from V and 0 bases from J; bases unmatched to any gene: 7. CDR3 length: 18 amino acids. DNA of the CDR3: TGCAGTGCTAGAGGGTGGGGACAGGGTAACTCTGGGGCCAACGTCCTGACTTTC. Its translation: CSARGWGQGNSGANVLTF.

This sequence joins TRBV27 and TRBJ2-3; 7 bases map to TRBD1. The CDR3 spans 14 residues. Germline CDR1 and CDR2: MNHEY and SMNVEV (reference sequence). Trimming at V came to 4 bases and at J to 2 bases, leaving 3 bases not matched to a gene. The CDR3 is CASSWGQTTDTQYF. The CDR3 DNA is TGTGCCAGCAGTTGGGGACAGACCACAGATACGCAGTATTTT.

The chain joins TRBV6-2 or TRBV6-3 to TRBJ2-1; 8 bases match TRBD2. The CDR3 has 15 residues. The J segment lost 8 bases and the V segment lost 0 bases, leaving 6 bases of the junction unmatched. Germline loops: CDR1 MNHEY, CDR2 SVGEGT. Written as DNA, the CDR3 is TGTGCCAGCAGTTACTCGGCGGGAGGTGTGGATGAGCAGTTCTTC. Amino acids: CASSYSAGGVDEQFF.

The chain uses TRBV5-1 and TRBJ2-5; 8 nucleotides align to TRBD1. Germline V CDR1 and CDR2: SGHRS, YFSETQ. Losses at the gene ends were 4 bases for V and 2 bases for J; bases not matched to a gene: 4. The CDR3 extends over 14 amino acids. Written as DNA, the CDR3 is TGCGCCAGCAGCGCCGGGACAGGACAAGAGACCCAGTACTTC. Protein sequence: CASSAGTGQETQYF.

Only a few counts were recorded for this clonotype. The CDR3 DNA is TGTGCCAGCAGCCCCCAGAGGCGGGAGCGGCAGTACTTC. Encoded protein: CASSPQRRERQYF. The rearrangement links TRBV12-3 or TRBV12-4 to TRBJ2-1, with 7 positions matching TRBD2. The end of the DNA is better explained by TRBJ2-7, so the J call may be wrong. The CDR3 consists of 13 residues.

V usage is TRBV20-1 and J usage is TRBJ1-2; 8 bases fit TRBD1. Per germline, CDR1 DFQATT and CDR2 SNEGSKA (reference sequence). Losses at the gene ends were 3 bases for V and 7 bases for J; bases not matched to a gene: 4. There are 12 residues in the CDR3. The CDR3 spells CSARSQGGGYTF. The CDR3, as DNA: TGCAGTGCTAGGTCACAGGGGGGTGGCTACACCTTC.

This clonotype was recorded a few times. The chain combines TRBV5-8 with TRBJ1-2; TRBD1 matches at 7 bases. Germline CDR1 SGHTS, CDR2 YDEGEE. CDR3 length: 13 amino acids. Losses at the gene ends were 4 bases for V and 7 bases for J; bases not matched to a gene: 7. CDR3 sequence: CASSDRDSSGYTF. CDR3 nucleotide sequence: TGTGCCAGCAGCGACCGGGACAGTAGTGGCTACACCTTC.

The V gene is TRBV11-2, the J gene TRBJ2-7; possibly TRBD1 for D (5 bases). Germline V lookup: CDR1 SGHAT, CDR2 FQNNGV. The CDR3 covers 15 residues. V lost 5 bases, J lost 4 bases, and 18 bases lay in between. The CDR3 DNA is TGTGCCAGCAGCAGCTATTTAGACAGTACATACGAGCAGTACTTC. This gives the protein CASSSYLDSTYEQYF.

This chain joins TRBV6-2 or TRBV6-3 and TRBJ1-1; the D gene is possibly TRBD1 (5 bases). CDR1 is MNHEY and CDR2 is SVGEGT in the germline V gene. V lost 5 bases to trimming and J lost 0 bases, with 7 bases between them. CDR3 length: 13 residues. This CDR3 reads CASSDSMNTEAFF. CDR3 DNA sequence: TGTGCCAGCAGTGACAGTATGAACACTGAAGCTTTCTTT.

The chain is built from TRBV21-1 and TRBJ2-7; no DNA check was done on the table's D call, TRBD1. TRBV21-1 is a listed pseudogene. CDR3 length equals 17 residues. CDR3 protein: CASSKVRIGRRGHEQYF. The CDR3 DNA is TGTGCCAGCAGCAAAGTAAGGATAGGGCGCCGGGGCCACGAGCAGTACTTC.

The chain recombines TRBV27 with TRBJ2-7; D ambiguous. Trimming removed 3 bases at V and 4 bases at J, with 13 bases between. The CDR3 is 14 amino acids. Germline CDR1 and CDR2: MNHEY and SMNVEV (reference sequence). Here the CDR3 DNA reads TGTGCCAGCAGTTTTCCACCCTTCAAGTACGAGCAGTACTTC. Its translation: CASSFPPFKYEQYF.

V gene TRBV15 combines with J gene TRBJ1-2; possible D gene TRBD1, 6 bases. V was clipped by 8 bases and J by 4 bases, with 11 bases between them. The CDR3 sequence is 12 residues long. Germline V gene data show CDR1 as LNHNV and CDR2 as YYDKDF (reference sequence). The CDR3 loop is CATSDRGYGYTF. The DNA of the CDR3 is TGTGCCACCTCGGACAGAGGCTATGGCTACACCTTC.

This clonotype was seen only once. The chain employs TRBV5-8 and TRBJ2-1; perhaps TRBD2 as D (6 bases). Germline V CDR1 and CDR2: SGHTS, YDEGEE. The CDR3 totals 16 residues. Trimming left V 4 bases short and J 2 bases short, with 16 bases between. The CDR3 is CASSKRLGGPYNEQFF. The CDR3 nucleotides are TGTGCCAGCAGCAAAAGACTAGGAGGGCCCTACAATGAGCAGTTCTTC.

This clonotype was detected only a few times. V and J are TRBV24-1 and TRBJ1-2, with D unresolved. Germline V gene lookup returns CDR1 KGHDR and CDR2 SFDVKD. The CDR3 has 12 residues. The V end lost 7 bases, the J end lost 0 bases, and 5 bases lay between the germline ends. The CDR3 spells CATSAANYGYTF. The CDR3 DNA is TGTGCCACCAGCGCAGCTAACTATGGCTACACCTTC.

V gene TRBV6-2 or TRBV6-3 combines with J gene TRBJ2-7, with D possibly being TRBD1 (5 bases). Between the trimmed V and J ends, which lost 5 bases and 0 bases, there was a span of 8 bases. Per the germline V gene, CDR1 is MNHEY and CDR2 is SVGEGT. The CDR3 contains 13 residues. The chain's CDR3 is CASSKTVSYEQYF. In DNA, the CDR3 is TGTGCCAGCAGTAAGACAGTCTCCTACGAGCAGTACTTC.